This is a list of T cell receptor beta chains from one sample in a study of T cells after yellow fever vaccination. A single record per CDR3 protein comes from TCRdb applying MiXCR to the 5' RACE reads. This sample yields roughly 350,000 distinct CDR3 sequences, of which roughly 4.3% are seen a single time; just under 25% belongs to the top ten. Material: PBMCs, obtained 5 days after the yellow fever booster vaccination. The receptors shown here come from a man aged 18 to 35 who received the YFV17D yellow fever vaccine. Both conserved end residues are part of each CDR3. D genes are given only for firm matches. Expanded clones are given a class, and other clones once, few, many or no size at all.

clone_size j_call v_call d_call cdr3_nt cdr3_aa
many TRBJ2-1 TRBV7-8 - TGTGCCAGCAGCTTCTCGGGGGTGGGTGAGCAGTTCTTC CASSFSGVGEQFF
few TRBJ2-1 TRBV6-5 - TGTGCCAGCAGCCTTACGCCTGTGCTAGAGCAGTTCTTC CASSLTPVLEQFF
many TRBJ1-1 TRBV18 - TGTGCCAGCTCACCCGCGGATTCGGACACTGAAGCTTTCTTT CASSPADSDTEAFF
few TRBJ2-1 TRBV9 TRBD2 TGTGCCAGCAGCGTAGTGGGTAGCGGGGATGAGCAGTTCTTC CASSVVGSGDEQFF
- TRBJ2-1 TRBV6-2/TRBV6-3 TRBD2 TGTGCCAGCGGGACTAGCGGGCCTTACAATGAGCAGTTCTTC CASGTSGPYNEQFF
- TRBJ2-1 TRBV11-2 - TGTGCCAGCAGCTCCCCCCCCGCGGGGAGCTCCTACAATGAGCAGTTCTTC CASSSPPAGSSYNEQFF
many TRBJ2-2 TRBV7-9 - TGTGCCAAGGGGCGGAACACCGGGGAGCTGTTTTTT CAKGRNTGELFF
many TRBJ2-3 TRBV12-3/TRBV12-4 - TGTGCCAGCACAACCCTCACAGATACGCAGTATTTT CASTTLTDTQYF
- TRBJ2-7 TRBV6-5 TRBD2 TGTGCCAGCAGTTACTCCTCCCCGGGGGGACCTTACGAGCAGTACTTC CASSYSSPGGPYEQYF
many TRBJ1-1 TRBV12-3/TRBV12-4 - TGTGCCAGTTTAGAGAGAACGAACACTGAAGCTTTCTTT CASLERTNTEAFF
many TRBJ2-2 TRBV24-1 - TGTGCCACCAGATCGGCTAGGCAGGCCGGGGAGCTGTTTTTT CATRSARQAGELFF
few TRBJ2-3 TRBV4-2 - TGTGCCAGCAGCTACGACATGAAATCCACAGATACGCAGTATTTT CASSYDMKSTDTQYF
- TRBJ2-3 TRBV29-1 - TGCAGCGTTGTTACCCACACAGATACGCAGTATTTT CSVVTHTDTQYF
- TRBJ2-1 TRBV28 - TGTGCCAGCAGCCTAGGGGTGGGGCGCGATGAGCAGTTCTTC CASSLGVGRDEQFF
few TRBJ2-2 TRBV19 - TGTGCCAGTAGTATTCTAGCAGTGAACACCGGGGAGCTGTTTTTT CASSILAVNTGELFF
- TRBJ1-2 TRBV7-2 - TGTGCCAGCAGCTTAGCCTTCACAGCGAACTATGGCTACACCTTC CASSLAFTANYGYTF
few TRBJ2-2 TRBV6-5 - TGTGCCAGCAGTTACTCGAACCCGGGGACGAACACCGGGGAGCTGTTTTTT CASSYSNPGTNTGELFF
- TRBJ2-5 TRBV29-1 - TGCAGCGTTGAAGATCTAGAGGCCGACAGGAAAGAGACCCAGTACTTC CSVEDLEADRKETQYF
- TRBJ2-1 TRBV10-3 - TGTGCCATCAGTTACGAAGCGGAGCAGTTCTTC CAISYEAEQFF
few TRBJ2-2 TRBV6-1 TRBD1 TGTGCCAGCAGTGAGATCTCGGGACAGGGGAGAGTGACCGGGGAGCTGTTTTTT CASSEISGQGRVTGELFF
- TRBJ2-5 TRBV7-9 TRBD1 TGTGCCAGCAGAGACAGGGGCCAAGAGACCCAGTACTTC CASRDRGQETQYF
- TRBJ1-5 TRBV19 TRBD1 TGTGCCAGTAGTCTCCGGACAGGCACAACCACTCAGCCCCAGCATTTT CASSLRTGTTTQPQHF
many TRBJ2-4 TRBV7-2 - TGTGCCAGCAGCTGGGACAAAAACATTCAGTACTTC CASSWDKNIQYF
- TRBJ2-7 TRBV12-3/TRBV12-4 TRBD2 TGTGCCAGCAGTTTACGGGAGGGAGACGAGCAGTACTTC CASSLREGDEQYF
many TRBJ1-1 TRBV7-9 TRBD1 TGTGCCAGCAGCTTATTTCAGGGGGACACTGAAGCTTTCTTT CASSLFQGDTEAFF